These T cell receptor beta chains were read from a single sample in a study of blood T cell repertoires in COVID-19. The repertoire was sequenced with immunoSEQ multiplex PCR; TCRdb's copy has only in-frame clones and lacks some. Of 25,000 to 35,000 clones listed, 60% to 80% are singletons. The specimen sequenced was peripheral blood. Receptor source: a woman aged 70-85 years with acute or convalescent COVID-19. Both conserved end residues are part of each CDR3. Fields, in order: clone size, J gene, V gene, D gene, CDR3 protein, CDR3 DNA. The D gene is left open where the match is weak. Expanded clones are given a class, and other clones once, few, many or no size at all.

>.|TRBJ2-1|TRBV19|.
CASREPGGDNEQFF
TGTGCCAGTAGAGAGCCCGGAGGAGACAATGAGCAGTTCTTC
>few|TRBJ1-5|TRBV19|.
CASSRRETNQPQHF
TGTGCCAGTAGTAGGCGGGAAACCAATCAGCCCCAGCATTTT
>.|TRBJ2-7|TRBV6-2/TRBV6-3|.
CASSPAAGVGSEQYF
TGTGCCAGCAGTCCCGCCGCCGGAGTTGGTTCCGAGCAGTACTTC
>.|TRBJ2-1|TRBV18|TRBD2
CASSPTQRGVNEQFF
TGTGCCAGCTCACCGACTCAGCGGGGGGTCAATGAGCAGTTCTTC
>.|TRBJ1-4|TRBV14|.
CASSLYNEKLFF
TGTGCCAGCAGCCTTTATAATGAAAAACTGTTTTTT
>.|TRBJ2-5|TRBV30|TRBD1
CAWSAGQGREQETQYF
TGTGCCTGGAGTGCAGGACAGGGAAGGGAGCAAGAGACCCAGTACTTC
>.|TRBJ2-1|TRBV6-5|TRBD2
CASSYSWGRGHNEQFF
TGTGCCAGCAGTTACTCTTGGGGGAGGGGTCACAATGAGCAGTTCTTC
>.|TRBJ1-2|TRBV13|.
CASSRQAPGGYTF
TGTGCCAGCAGCCGACAGGCCCCTGGAGGCTACACCTTC
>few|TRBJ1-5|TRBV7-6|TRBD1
CASSSGQGGSGQPQHF
TGTGCCAGCAGCTCCGGACAGGGAGGGAGCGGTCAGCCCCAGCATTTT
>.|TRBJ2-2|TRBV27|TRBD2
CASSSLAGGGNTGELFF
TGTGCCAGCAGTTCGCTAGCGGGAGGGGGGAACACCGGGGAGCTGTTTTTT
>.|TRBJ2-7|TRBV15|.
CATSPGHHYEQYF
TGTGCCACCAGCCCGGGACACCACTACGAGCAGTACTTC
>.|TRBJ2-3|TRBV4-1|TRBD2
CASSQQGLAGVGDTQYF
TGCGCCAGCAGCCAACAAGGACTAGCGGGAGTTGGAGATACGCAGTATTTT
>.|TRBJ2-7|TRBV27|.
CASSFPGNYEQYF
TGTGCCAGCAGTTTCCCAGGGAACTACGAGCAGTACTTC
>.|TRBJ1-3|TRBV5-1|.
CASSLAGGAGNTIYF
TGCGCCAGCAGCTTGGCAGGAGGAGCTGGAAACACCATATATTTT
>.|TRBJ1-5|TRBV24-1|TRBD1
CATLLGQGTGNQPQHF
TGTGCCACCCTTCTCGGACAGGGGACGGGCAATCAGCCCCAGCATTTT
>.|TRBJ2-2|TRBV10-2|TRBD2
CASSVWGAGTSGSYTGELFF
TGCGCCAGCAGTGTGTGGGGGGCCGGGACTAGCGGGAGTTACACCGGGGAGCTGTTTTTT
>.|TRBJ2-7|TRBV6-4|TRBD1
CASIPGQGFPYEQYF
TGTGCCAGCATTCCGGGACAGGGCTTTCCCTACGAGCAGTACTTC
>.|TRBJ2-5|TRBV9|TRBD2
CASSVGSGREETQYF
TGTGCCAGCAGCGTAGGTAGCGGGAGAGAAGAGACCCAGTACTTC
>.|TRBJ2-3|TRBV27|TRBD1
CASSPGQGAKGNTDTQYF
TGTGCCAGCAGTCCGGGACAGGGGGCTAAGGGGAACACAGATACGCAGTATTTT
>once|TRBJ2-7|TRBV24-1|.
CATPRRGPNYEQYF
TGTGCCACCCCGAGGCGGGGCCCCAACTACGAGCAGTACTTC
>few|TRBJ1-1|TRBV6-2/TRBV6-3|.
CASSLLTGQEAFF
TGTGCCAGCAGTTTATTGACGGGTCAAGAAGCTTTCTTT
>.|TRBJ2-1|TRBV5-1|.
CASSPEDGGPTSYNEQFF
TGCGCCAGCAGCCCGGAGGACGGGGGGCCGACCTCCTACAATGAGCAGTTCTTC
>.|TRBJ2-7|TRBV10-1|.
CASSESKTGEGEQYF
TGCGCCAGCAGTGAGTCGAAGACAGGGGAGGGCGAGCAGTACTTC
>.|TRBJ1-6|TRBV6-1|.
CASSDRGIPPLHF
TGTGCCAGCAGTGACAGGGGCATTCCACCCCTCCACTTT
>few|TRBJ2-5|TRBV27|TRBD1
CASSWTGGGETQYF
TGTGCCAGCAGTTGGACAGGGGGTGGTGAGACCCAGTACTTC
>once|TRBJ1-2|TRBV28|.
CASSLFRGGNYGYTF
TGTGCCAGCAGTTTATTTCGGGGGGGTAACTATGGCTACACCTTC
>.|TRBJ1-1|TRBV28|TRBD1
CASPGQESPNTEAFF
TGTGCCAGCCCGGGACAGGAATCCCCGAACACTGAAGCTTTCTTT
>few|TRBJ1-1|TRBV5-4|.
CASSSRGGLMAEAFF
TGTGCCAGCAGCTCCCGGGGGGGCTTGATGGCTGAAGCTTTCTTT
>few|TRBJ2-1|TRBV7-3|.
CASSLMVSVGRVNEQFF
TGTGCCAGCAGCTTAATGGTCTCGGTGGGCAGGGTGAATGAGCAGTTCTTC
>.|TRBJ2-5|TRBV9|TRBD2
CASAGVPQETQYF
TGTGCCAGCGCGGGGGTCCCACAAGAGACCCAGTACTTC
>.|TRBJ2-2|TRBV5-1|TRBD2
CASSPLAGEPNGELFF
TGCGCCAGCAGCCCCCTAGCGGGAGAACCAAACGGGGAGCTGTTTTTT
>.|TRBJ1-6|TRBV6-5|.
CASSSGAYNSPLHF
TGTGCCAGCTCCAGCGGGGCCTATAATTCACCCCTCCACTTT
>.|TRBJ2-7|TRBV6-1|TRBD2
CASSEDGGRAYEQYF
TGTGCCAGCAGTGAAGATGGCGGGAGGGCCTACGAGCAGTACTTC
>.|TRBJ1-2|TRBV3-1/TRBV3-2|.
CASSPDGIQGYTF
TGTGCCAGCAGTCCTGACGGGATACAGGGCTACACCTTC
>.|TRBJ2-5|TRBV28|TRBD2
CASSLGLAGVQETQYF
TGTGCCAGCAGTTTAGGACTAGCGGGAGTTCAAGAGACCCAGTACTTC
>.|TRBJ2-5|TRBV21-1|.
CASTNPRETQYF
TGTGCCAGCACCAACCCCAGGGAGACCCAGTACTTC
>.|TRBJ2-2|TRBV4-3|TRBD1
CASSRLRGQGAEGELFF
TGCGCCAGCAGCCGCCTAAGGGGACAGGGGGCCGAGGGGGAGCTGTTTTTT
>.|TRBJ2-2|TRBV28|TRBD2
CASSHSRLAGGRANTGELFF
TGTGCCAGCAGTCATTCGAGACTAGCGGGGGGGCGGGCGAACACCGGGGAGCTGTTTTTT
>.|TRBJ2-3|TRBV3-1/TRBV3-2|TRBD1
CASSQRAGTGGTDTQYF
TGTGCCAGCAGCCAACGGGCCGGGACAGGGGGGACAGATACGCAGTATTTT
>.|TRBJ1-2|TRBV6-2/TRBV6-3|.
CASSYSAPGGYTF
TGTGCCAGCAGTTACTCGGCCCCGGGTGGCTACACCTTC